This T cell receptor beta chain was observed in a study of molecular identifiers for immune sequencing clone quantification. Whole-study findings and limits: Effector cells had over 98% of their molecules in clones above 20 RNA copies, while naive cells had under 1%.

V was trimmed by 4 bases and J by 4 bases, leaving 21 bases between them. Germline V CDR1 and CDR2: MNHEY, SVGEGT. CDR3 length equals 17 residues. Each CDR3 protein is one row after TCRdb ran MiXCR on the PCR reads. The profile covers 8,500 to 11,000 distinct CDR3 sequences, with roughly 18% appearing a single time and around 1.7% taken by the ten largest. Comment on this clonotype: The target antigen is unknown. Possible read error: a much larger clone is one base away.

Sorting was used to obtain naive CD8 T cells (CD8+CD4-CCR7+CD45RA+). Sequences were obtained from naive CD8+ T cells from blood, with Jurkat cell RNA spiked in. Noted subset: FACS-sorted CD8+CD4-CCR7+CD45RA+ naive T cells. This clonotype was sampled from a human donor in good health. Some libraries in this study had Jurkat cell RNA spiked in. J is TRBJ2-3 and V is TRBV6-2 or TRBV6-3; tentatively, D is TRBD1 (6 bases). This CDR3 is CASSSISIGGLPDTQYF. In nucleotides, the CDR3 is TGTGCCAGCAGTTCAATTTCAATAGGGGGATTGCCAGATACGCAGTATTTT.